The source of this T cell receptor beta chain is a study of blood T cell repertoires in COVID-19 (dated by TCRdb to the early 2020s). Background for the entire study: The collaborator samples originated in the United States, Italy and Spain and spanned the acute and convalescent phases of COVID-19. The samples were drawn from two sources: the first 160 participants of the ongoing ImmuneRACE study, and over 950 subjects contributed by 6 global collaborators. The sample metadata nearly always contained a de-identified subject ID, COVID-19 status, age in years and sex. The dataset comprised deeply sampled blood TCRbeta repertoires from subjects exposed to, actively infected with, or recovered from COVID-19. The prospective study material was composed of cDNA or gDNA derived from T cells, B-cell-depleted T cells, or PBMCs. HLA class I and class II types, where available, came from metadata supplied by the sample provider rather than from assay-based typing. The repertoires were made available in a free public database intended to serve as a resource for research on the immune response to SARS-CoV-2. The investigation overall reported the following: Clinical and demographic metadata were provided uncurated, with the amount varying by source and participant.

About this clone: Its antigen remains unidentified. Base qualities are not at hand, and no much larger clone is one base apart.

The junction shows trimming of 2 bases on V and 6 bases on J, plus 7 bases between the germline ends. The germline V gene specifies MNHNS as CDR1 and SASEGT as CDR2. The CDR3 holds 13 amino acids from the cysteine to the phenylalanine. Just the 39-base CDR3 DNA is kept, in frame starting at base 1. The immunoSEQ Assay, a bias-controlled multiplex PCR, was used to amplify TCRbeta CDR3 regions from genomic DNA. On the study's bioinformatics: The number of nucleated cells in each sample was estimated from the amplification of reference gene primers within the assay. Sequence reads were collapsed and filtered to measure the absolute abundance of every unique TCRbeta CDR3 rearrangement. For each sample, productive Simpson clonality was calculated as the square root of Simpson's diversity index across productive rearrangements. Entries here come from immuneACCESS through TCRdb and include only in-frame sequences with V and J called. Some clones fail to appear in such tables; in the studies checked, an unresolved V gene covers under half of the shortfall, and the cause of the remainder is unknown. Clonal size and the V and J genes are those of that table, whereas D and trimming came from the DNA. For this sample there are some 250,000 clones; more than 65% appear just once. The top ten constitute approximately 4.8% of the sample.

The collaborating institutions used their own protocols to collect whole blood in K2EDTA tubes. For TCRbeta analysis, collaborators shipped samples in one of three forms: frozen whole blood, isolated PBMCs, or DNA extracted from either of those sample types. The rearranged segments are TRBV6-1 and TRBJ2-2; the D gene assignment is ambiguous. This TCR derives from a man between 45 and 60 years old with active or convalescent COVID-19. Sequencing was performed on peripheral blood. The DNA reads TGTGCCAGCAGTGAAATCTTGTCCGGGGAGCTGTTTTTT. Its protein is CASSEILSGELFF.